The 13 T cell receptor beta chains listed next were all sequenced from one sample in a study of T-cell memory formation after mild COVID-19. TCRdb independently ran MiXCR on the 5' RACE reads; one entry per CDR3 protein. The sample has hundreds of thousands of distinct CDR3 sequences; 20% to 25% are singletons. Source material: PBMCs or a T cell subset sorted from them (not recorded which). The receptors were gathered from a man aged 18 to 30 who had mild COVID-19 (a few samples of this study predate the infection). Cell type and time point are not known.

In its sample, this clonotype was seen a few times. The CDR3 DNA sequence: TGCGCCAGCAGCCAACGAACCGGGACTGGGAATCAGCCCCAGCATTTT. This gives the protein CASSQRTGTGNQPQHF. J is TRBJ1-5 and V is TRBV4-1, with a weak D call TRBD1 (5 bases). CDR1 and CDR2 (germline): MGHRA, YSYEKL. This CDR3 contains 16 residues. V lost 2 bases and J 4 bases, leaving 15 bases between the germline ends.

V usage is TRBV28 and J usage is TRBJ2-6; the D gene is possibly TRBD1 (5 bases). V lost 10 bases and J lost 4, with 8 bases in between. This CDR3 region has 12 residues. CDR1 is MDHEN, CDR2 SYDVKM, per germline. Written as DNA, the CDR3 is TGTGCCACCCAGGGAGGGGCCAACGTCCTGACTTTC. Amino acids: CATQGGANVLTF.

This clonotype has just a few counts. The chain is built from TRBV4-1 and TRBJ2-7, with 9 bases identical to TRBD2. CDR3 length: 15 amino acids. In germline, CDR1 is MGHRA, CDR2 YSYEKL. Germline trimming cut 0 bases from V and 2 bases from J; bases unmatched to any gene: 2. CDR3 coding DNA: TGCGCCAGCAGCCAAGAGCGGGGGGGCCCCTACGAGCAGTACTTC. This codes for CASSQERGGPYEQYF.

This sequence joins TRBV7-2 and TRBJ2-1; possible D gene TRBD2, 7 bases. This CDR3 spans 16 amino acids. Trimming took 6 bases from V and 4 from J, leaving 19 bases between them. Germline V gene data show CDR1 as SGHTA and CDR2 as FQGNSA. CDR3 sequence: CASSPLGGAAYNEQFF. CDR3 bases: TGTGCCAGCAGTCCTCTGGGGGGGGCCGCGTACAATGAGCAGTTCTTC.

This clonotype occurred a few times. This chain joins TRBV7-8 and TRBJ2-7; 15 nucleotides line up with TRBD2. Germline assignment: CDR1 SGHVS and CDR2 FQNEAQ. The CDR3 has 16 amino acids. The J segment lost 4 bases and the V segment lost 4 bases, leaving 5 bases of the junction unmatched. CDR3: CASSSGLAGGKYEQYF. CDR3 DNA: TGTGCCAGCAGCTCCGGACTAGCGGGGGGGAAGTACGAGCAGTACTTC. Combining the CDR3 with reference TRBV7-8 and TRBJ2-7 gives the whole variable domain GAGVSQSPRYKVAKRGQDVALRCDPISGHVSLFWYQQALGQGPEFLTYFQNEAQLDKSGLPSDRFFAERPEGSVSTLKIQRTQQEDSAVYLCASSSGLAGGKYEQYFGPGTRLTVT.

The CDR3 loop is CASSARGTIDTQYF. As DNA, the CDR3 is TGTGCCAGCAGTGCGCGGGGGACTATAGATACGCAGTATTTT. The chain has TRBV2 and TRBJ2-3; 7 bases match TRBD2. Germline V CDR1 and CDR2: SNHLY, FYNNEI. Unmatched junction bases numbered 6, after V lost 4 bases and J lost 5 bases. This CDR3 region has 14 residues.

The chain recombines TRBV6-6 with TRBJ1-2, with 7 bases fitting TRBD1. Trimming removed 7 bases from V and 2 bases from J; junction bases left unmatched: 13. The CDR3 totals 16 residues. CDR1 and CDR2 from the germline V gene are MNHNY and SVGAGI (reference sequence). CDR3: CASTQTGWDGNYGYTF. CDR3 coding DNA: TGTGCCAGCACCCAGACAGGGTGGGATGGCAACTATGGCTACACCTTC.

At least ten counts were recorded for this clonotype. V and J are TRBV7-2 and TRBJ2-2; D ambiguous. The length of the CDR3 is 15 residues. V was clipped by 5 bases and J by 0 bases, with 10 bases between them. CDR1 is SGHTA and CDR2 is FQGNSA in the germline V gene. CDR3 nucleotides: TGTGCCAGCAGCCCTCCAGGAGCGAACACCGGGGAGCTGTTTTTT. This translates into CASSPPGANTGELFF. Full variable domain (rest looked up from reference TRBV7-2 and TRBJ2-2): GAGVSQSPSNKVTEKGKDVELRCDPISGHTALYWYRQSLGQGLEFLIYFQGNSAPDKSGLPSDRFSAERTGGSVSTLTIQRTQQEDSAVYLCASSPPGANTGELFFGEGSRLTVL.

This chain links TRBV20-1 with TRBJ2-7; 7 positions agree with TRBD1. CDR1 and CDR2 from the germline V gene are DFQATT and SNEGSKA (reference sequence). V trimming: 2 bases; J trimming: 3 bases; junction bases outside the gene matches: 10. The CDR3 is 15 amino acids. As DNA, the CDR3 is TGCAGTGCTAGAATCCCGGACAGGCCAAGCTACGAGCAGTACTTC. Encoded protein: CSARIPDRPSYEQYF.

Concerning this clonotype itself: One junction end does not reproduce the germline sequence, and a read error may be involved. The chain joins TRBV4-3 to TRBJ2-7; D unresolved. CDR1 LGHNA and CDR2 YSLEER come from the germline V gene. The CDR3 length is 14 residues. The CDR3 region has the DNA TGCGCCAGCAGCGAAGAGGCACCCTCCTACGAGCAGTACTTC. This sequence encodes CASSEEAPSYEQYF.

The chain is built from TRBV5-6 and TRBJ2-7, with no clear D. The CDR3 consists of 14 residues. From germline, CDR1 is SGHDT and CDR2 YYEEEE. Trimming removed 2 bases from V and 2 bases from J, with 11 bases in between. The CDR3 coding sequence is TGTGCCAGCAGCTTCGTCGCGGCTACCTACGAGCAGTACTTC. The encoded protein is CASSFVAATYEQYF.

V is TRBV20-1 and J is TRBJ2-7; the match to TRBD1 covers 7 bases. The CDR3 has 16 residues. Trimming took 6 bases from V and 0 from J; bases not matched to a gene: 14. Germline-derived CDR1 and CDR2 are DFQATT and SNEGSKA (reference sequence). The CDR3 bases are TGCAGTGCCCCCGACAGGGCGAAATTATTCTCCTACGAGCAGTACTTC. Amino acid sequence: CSAPDRAKLFSYEQYF.

The chain links TRBV3-1 to TRBJ2-1, with D perhaps TRBD2 (6 bases). Trimming took 3 bases from V and 8 from J, leaving 11 bases between them. From germline, CDR1 is LGHDT and CDR2 YNNKEL (reference sequence). CDR3 size: 13 residues. CDR3 coding DNA: TGTGCCAGCAGCCAGTCTGGAGGGCATGAGCAGTTCTTC. It encodes CASSQSGGHEQFF.